The 10 T cell receptor beta chains below come from one sample, sequenced in a study of blood T cell repertoires in COVID-19. Some clones are missing from TCRdb's copy, which holds only in-frame ones; the method was immunoSEQ multiplex PCR. The profile covers about 160,000 clones, with approximately 85% appearing a single time and around 8.1% taken by the ten largest. Sample: peripheral blood. Every receptor here comes from a woman aged 55 to 70 with COVID-19, enrolled during active disease.

The rearrangement links TRBV7-2 to TRBJ2-7; 15 bases are shared with TRBD2. Trimming took 5 bases from V and 5 from J; bases not matched to a gene: 4. The V gene's germline CDR1 is SGHTA and CDR2 FQGNSA. This CDR3 has 15 amino acids. CDR3 amino acids: CASSPWTSGRDEQYF. As DNA, the CDR3 is TGTGCCAGCAGCCCATGGACTAGCGGGAGGGACGAGCAGTACTTC.

This clone has ten or more counts. The chain joins TRBV5-4 to TRBJ1-2; 9 nucleotides match TRBD1. V shed 3 bases, J shed 4 bases, and the junction held 7 bases outside the gene matches. Per germline, CDR1 SGHNT and CDR2 YYREEE (reference sequence). The CDR3 consists of 15 residues. CDR3 in amino acids: CASSSGTGRRYGYTF. CDR3 nucleotides: TGTGCCAGCAGCTCGGGGACAGGGAGGCGCTATGGCTACACCTTC.

The rearrangement uses TRBV6-4 and TRBJ2-2; perhaps TRBD1 as D (5 bases). The V gene's germline CDR1 is MRHNA and CDR2 SNTAGT. There are 14 residues in the CDR3. V shed 6 bases and J shed 0 bases, with 8 bases lying between them. The CDR3 reads CASRQDTNTGELFF. DNA for the CDR3: TGTGCCAGCAGACAGGACACGAACACCGGGGAGCTGTTTTTT.

This clone was observed at least ten times. This sequence joins TRBV4-1 and TRBJ2-3, with TRBD2 matching over 8 bases. The CDR3 consists of 15 residues. Looked up from germline, CDR1 is MGHRA and CDR2 is YSYEKL. With V trimmed by 0 bases and J by 4 bases, 3 bases remained unmatched. The CDR3 loop is CASSQDRGGSDTQYF. CDR3 sequence (DNA): TGCGCCAGCAGCCAAGACCGGGGGGGGTCAGATACGCAGTATTTT.

The rearrangement links TRBV19 to TRBJ1-2; 7 nucleotides match TRBD1. The junction had 9 bases not matched to a gene; V was cut back by 7 bases and J by 4 bases. The CDR3 is made up of 14 amino acids. Germline values: CDR1 LNHDA, CDR2 SQIVND (reference sequence). Here the CDR3 DNA reads TGTGCCAGTAACAACAGGGGAACGATCTATGGCTACACCTTC. This sequence encodes CASNNRGTIYGYTF.

V and J are TRBV3-1 (or the pseudogene TRBV3-2) and TRBJ1-5; D is perhaps TRBD1 (5 bases). CDR3 size: 15 residues. Germline V gives CDR1 LGHDT, CDR2 YNNKEL (reference sequence). V was pared by 4 bases and J by 5 bases, with 15 bases between. As DNA, the CDR3 is TGTGCCAGCAGCCCCACGGGGGGAATAGATCAGCCCCAGCATTTT. This encodes CASSPTGGIDQPQHF.

This chain connects TRBV12-3 or TRBV12-4 to TRBJ1-5, with D possibly TRBD1 on 5 matching bases. This CDR3 is built from 13 residues. V was shortened by 6 bases and J by 4 bases, with 10 bases between the two germline ends. Here the CDR3 reads CASSSGGNQPQHF. The CDR3 nucleotides are TGTGCCAGCAGCTCGGGGGGTAATCAGCCCCAGCATTTT.

This chain links TRBV19 with TRBJ2-1; 9 nucleotides agree with TRBD2. Germline values: CDR1 LNHDA, CDR2 SQIVND (reference sequence). The junction had 12 bases not matched to a gene; V was cut back by 2 bases and J by 4 bases. The CDR3 is 18 residues long. The CDR3 region has the DNA TGTGCCAGTAGTATACGTCGCGGGAGGGGGAGAATGTACAATGAGCAGTTCTTC. Translated, it gives CASSIRRGRGRMYNEQFF.

V gene TRBV19 combines with J gene TRBJ1-1; TRBD1 is a possible D gene (6 bases). Germline V gene lookup returns CDR1 LNHDA and CDR2 SQIVND (reference sequence). Trimming left V 5 bases short and J 2 bases short, with 9 bases between. CDR3 length equals 13 residues. DNA of the CDR3: TGTGCCAGTAGTCGAGGGACAAACACTGAAGCTTTCTTT. This codes for CASSRGTNTEAFF.

The chain couples TRBV10-3 to TRBJ2-3; 10 bases agree with TRBD1. CDR1 and CDR2 (germline): ENHRY, SYGVKD. CDR3 length equals 15 residues. The ends lost 3 bases at V and 1 base at J; junction bases unmatched: 1. CDR3 in amino acids: CAISEGQGGTDTQYF. Here the CDR3 DNA reads TGTGCCATCAGTGAAGGACAGGGGGGCACAGATACGCAGTATTTT.